This T cell receptor (beta chain) was sequenced during a study of blood T cell repertoires in COVID-19. The table lists this clone with a few counts. This table comes from immunoSEQ multiplex PCR, and its TCRdb copy is limited to in-frame clones, with some not included. Among around 280,000 clones listed, 88% were seen once. CDR1 is SGHRS, CDR2 YFSETQ, per germline. The CDR3 loop spans 13 amino acids. Trimming removed 0 bases from V and 4 bases from J, with 4 bases in between. The gene calls are TRBV5-1 and TRBJ1-4; D not certain. The sequenced material came from peripheral blood. This clonotype was sampled from a woman aged 30 to 39 with COVID-19, enrolled during active disease. DNA for the CDR3: TGCGCCAGCAGCTTGGGAGGTAATGAAAAACTGTTTTTT. Amino acid sequence: CASSLGGNEKLFF.